This TCR beta chain is drawn from a study of brain T cells in children with intractable seizures. This table comes from immunoSEQ multiplex PCR, and its TCRdb copy is limited to in-frame clones, with some not included. The table lists tens of thousands of clones, about 93% of them singletons. There are 16 residues in the CDR3. The germline V gene encodes CDR1 MNHEY and CDR2 SVGAGI. The V and J ends lost 2 bases and 10 bases, in that order; junction bases with no gene match: 10. Specimen: peripheral blood, collected at surgery. This sequence joins TRBV6-5 and TRBJ2-1; TRBD2 aligns across 11 bases. The clonotype comes from a boy younger than two with tuberous sclerosis and intractable seizures. The CDR3 sequence: CASSYGQPSGRWEQFF. The CDR3 region has the DNA TGTGCCAGCAGTTACGGACAACCTAGCGGGAGGTGGGAGCAGTTCTTC.